This TCR beta chain was documented in a study of PD-1 blockade in classical Hodgkin lymphoma (dated by TCRdb to the early 2020s). Background for the entire study: Nivolumab dosing was 3 mg/kg intravenously every 2 weeks, continuing until either disease progression or unacceptable toxicity. The study used TCR beta sequencing and CyTOF to define a peripheral blood immune signature of response to PD-1 blockade in classical Hodgkin lymphoma.

Concerning this clone: Its antigen is still unknown. Per-base qualities were not stored, and no clone one base away is much larger.

Including cysteine and phenylalanine, the CDR3 has 21 amino acids. Only the CDR3 DNA is retained, 63 bases long and in frame from the first base. According to the germline V gene, CDR1 reads SGHRS and CDR2 reads YFSETQ. V is reduced by 5 bases and J by 8 bases, leaving a spacing of 38 bases between them. General study outcomes and caveats: Among trial patients, those achieving complete response had baseline diversity similar to that of newly diagnosed patients, while diversity was significantly lower in partial responders and progressors. The study covered only a single clinical trial cohort, and the causes of the repertoire differences, possibly disease activity or prior therapy, were still not defined. Baseline TCR diversity was reported to be lower in newly diagnosed patients than in healthy donors and to be lower still in relapsed/refractory patients. CD4+ but not CD8+ TCR diversity rose significantly by C4D1 (p=0.0027 vs p=0.16), most apparent in complete responders (p=0.02). Lower diversity was seen in patients whose nivolumab began less than 1 year after ASCT, and these patients were left out of later analyses so that immune reconstitution would not confound the results.

Genomic DNA was extracted with the Qiagen DNeasy kit from unsorted PBMCs and from negatively selected CD4+ and CD8+ fractions. Amplification of TCR beta CDR3 regions was done by immunoSEQ multiplex PCR with primers that anneal to V and J segments. A synthetic immune receptor repertoire was used to minimize amplification bias, and any remaining bias was removed computationally after sequencing. Turning to the authors' computational methods: Custom Python scripts were used to quantify repertoire diversity as the Shannon entropy index. The unsorted, CD4+ and CD8+ repertoires were each analyzed separately, with the exception of combined analyses, where CD4+ and CD8+ sequences were merged in silico. Clonal expansion was defined as at least a 2-fold frequency increase after treatment relative to C1D1, with a pseudocount of 0.5 for undetected baseline clones. Singleton clones were defined as clones with 0 or 1 copy at C1D1, and non-singleton clones were defined as clones with 2 or more copies. Clones expanded in unsorted samples were labelled as CD4+, CD8+ or unknown by matching protein sequences in sorted samples from the same patient. Wilcoxon tests on paired samples were used to test diversity changes from C1D1 to C4D1. TCRdb's version of the immuneACCESS table is confined to in-frame rearrangements and falls short of the full clone set. An unresolved V gene accounts for under half of the shortfall where checked; the remainder is of unknown origin. Clone size and V and J calls were adopted from that table, with D and trimming inferred from the DNA. In this sample the table shows some 90,000 clones, over 90% of which occur a single time. Jointly, the top ten make up 2.6% of the sample.

The sample's time point label, in plain terms: cycle 2 day 1 (C2D1) of nivolumab. All trial patients had relapsed after autologous stem cell transplantation, with cohorts A, B and C differing in prior brentuximab vedotin exposure. The trial cohort was composed of 56 patients with relapsed/refractory classical Hodgkin lymphoma, for whom complete response, partial response or progressive disease was recorded as best overall response. Single-agent nivolumab was administered to trial patients in the multi-cohort phase II CheckMate 205 trial. An independent review committee assessed best overall response by applying the 2007 International Working Group response criteria. PBMCs from the trial were collected at three points: immediately before nivolumab initiation (C1D1), and during therapy at cycle 2 day 1 and cycle 4 day 1. Peripheral blood was collected in 8 mL Vacutainer Cell Preparation Tubes, from which PBMCs were isolated by centrifugation and then cryopreserved.

The material sequenced was peripheral blood mononuclear cells (PBMCs), taken before the second cycle of nivolumab. This sequence originates from a human donor with classical Hodgkin lymphoma. The chain uses TRBV5-1 and TRBJ2-1; the D region possibly corresponds to TRBD2 (8 bases align). The bases are TGCGCCAGCAGTGAGGGGGCGAAAGGAAAAGCGGGAGTTCCCGGGGTTGATGAGCAGTTCTTC. Its translation reads: CASSEGAKGKAGVPGVDEQFF. The CDR3, completed at both ends by the reference TRBV5-1 and TRBJ2-1 genes, gives the full variable domain KAGVTQTPRYLIKTRGQQVTLSCSPISGHRSVSWYQQTPGQGLQFLFEYFSETQRNKGNFPGRFSGRQFSNSRSEMNVSTLELGDSALYLCASSEGAKGKAGVPGVDEQFFGPGTRLTVL.